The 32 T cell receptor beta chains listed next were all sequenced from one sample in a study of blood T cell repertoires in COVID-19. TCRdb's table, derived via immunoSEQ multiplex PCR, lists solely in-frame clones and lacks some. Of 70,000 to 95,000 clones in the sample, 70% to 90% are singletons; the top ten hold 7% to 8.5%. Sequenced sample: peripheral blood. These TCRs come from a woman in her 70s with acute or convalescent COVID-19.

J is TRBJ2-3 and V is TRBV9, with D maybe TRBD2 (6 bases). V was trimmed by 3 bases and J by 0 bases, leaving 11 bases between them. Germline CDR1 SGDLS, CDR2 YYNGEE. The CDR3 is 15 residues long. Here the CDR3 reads CASSDSGSSTDTQYF. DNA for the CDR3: TGTGCCAGCAGCGATAGCGGTTCTAGCACAGATACGCAGTATTTT.

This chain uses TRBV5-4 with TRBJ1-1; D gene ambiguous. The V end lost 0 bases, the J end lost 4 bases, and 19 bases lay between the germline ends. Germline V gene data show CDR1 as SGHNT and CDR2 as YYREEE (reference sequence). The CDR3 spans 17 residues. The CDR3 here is CASSLEALSVGSTEAFF. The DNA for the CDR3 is TGTGCCAGCAGCTTGGAGGCCCTCAGTGTTGGGAGCACTGAAGCTTTCTTT.

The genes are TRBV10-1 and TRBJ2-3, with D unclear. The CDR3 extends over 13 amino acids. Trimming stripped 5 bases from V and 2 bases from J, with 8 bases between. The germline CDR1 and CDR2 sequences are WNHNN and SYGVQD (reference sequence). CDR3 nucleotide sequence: TGCGCCAGCAGTCCCGACATCACAGATACGCAGTATTTT. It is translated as CASSPDITDTQYF.

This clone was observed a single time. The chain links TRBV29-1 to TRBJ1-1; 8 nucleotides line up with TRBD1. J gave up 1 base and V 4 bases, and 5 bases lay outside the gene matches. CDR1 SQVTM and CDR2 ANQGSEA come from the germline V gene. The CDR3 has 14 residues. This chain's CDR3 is CSVGTGLTNTEAFF. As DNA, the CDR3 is TGCAGCGTTGGGACAGGGTTAACGAACACTGAAGCTTTCTTT. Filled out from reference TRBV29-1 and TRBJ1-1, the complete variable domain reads SAVISQKPSRDICQRGTSLTIQCQVDSQVTMMFWYRQQPGQSLTLIATANQGSEATYESGFVIDKFPISRPNLTFSTLTVSNMSPEDSSIYLCSVGTGLTNTEAFFGQGTRLTVV.

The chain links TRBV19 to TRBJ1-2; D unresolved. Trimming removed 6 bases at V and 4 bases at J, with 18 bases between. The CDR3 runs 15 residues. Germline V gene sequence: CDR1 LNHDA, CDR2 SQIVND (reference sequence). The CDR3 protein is CASSDTPGRSYGYTF. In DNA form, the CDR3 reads TGTGCCAGTAGCGATACCCCGGGGAGATCCTATGGCTACACCTTC.

DNA for the CDR3: TGTGCCACCAGCAGAGCTTCGACGGGCACTGAAGCTTTCTTT. Translating gives CATSRASTGTEAFF. V is TRBV15 and J is TRBJ1-1; D is unresolved. The V gene's germline CDR1 is LNHNV and CDR2 YYDKDF (reference sequence). This CDR3 has 14 amino acids. Trimming removed 1 base at V and 4 bases at J, with 10 bases between.

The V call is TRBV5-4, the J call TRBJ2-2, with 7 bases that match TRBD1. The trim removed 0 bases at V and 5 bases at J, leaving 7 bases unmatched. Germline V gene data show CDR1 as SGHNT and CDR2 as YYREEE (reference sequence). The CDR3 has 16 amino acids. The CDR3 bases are TGTGCCAGCAGCTTGGGACAGGGTTTTAGGACCGGGGAGCTGTTTTTT. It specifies CASSLGQGFRTGELFF.

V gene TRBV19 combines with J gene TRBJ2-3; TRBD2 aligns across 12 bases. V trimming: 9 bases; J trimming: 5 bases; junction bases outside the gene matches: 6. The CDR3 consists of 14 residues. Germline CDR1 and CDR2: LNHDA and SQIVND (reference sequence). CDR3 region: CASQTSGSGDTQYF. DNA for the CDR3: TGTGCCAGCCAGACTAGCGGGAGTGGAGATACGCAGTATTTT.

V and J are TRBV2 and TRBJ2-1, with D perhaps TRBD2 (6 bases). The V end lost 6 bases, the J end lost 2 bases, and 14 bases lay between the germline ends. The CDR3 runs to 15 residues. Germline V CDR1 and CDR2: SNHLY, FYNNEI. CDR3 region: CASRGGTGAYNEQFF. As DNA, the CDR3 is TGTGCCAGCAGGGGAGGCACAGGTGCCTACAATGAGCAGTTCTTC.

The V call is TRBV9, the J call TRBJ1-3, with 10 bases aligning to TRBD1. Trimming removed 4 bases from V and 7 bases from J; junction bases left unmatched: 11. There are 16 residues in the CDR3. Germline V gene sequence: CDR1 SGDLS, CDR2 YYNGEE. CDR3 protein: CASSPRTGTGVNTIYF. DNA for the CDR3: TGTGCCAGCAGCCCACGAACCGGGACAGGGGTGAACACCATATATTTT.

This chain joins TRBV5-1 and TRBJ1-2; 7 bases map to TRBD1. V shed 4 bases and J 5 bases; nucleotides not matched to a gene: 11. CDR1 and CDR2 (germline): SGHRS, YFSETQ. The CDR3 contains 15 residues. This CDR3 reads CASSLSGTVAYGYTF. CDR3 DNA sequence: TGCGCCAGCAGCCTGTCCGGGACAGTAGCATATGGCTACACCTTC.

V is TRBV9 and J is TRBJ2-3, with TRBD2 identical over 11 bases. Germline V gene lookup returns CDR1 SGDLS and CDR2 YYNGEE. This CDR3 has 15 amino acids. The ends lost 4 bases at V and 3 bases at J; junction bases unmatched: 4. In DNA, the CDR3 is TGTGCCAGCAGCACTAGCGGGAGTCGAACAGATACGCAGTATTTT. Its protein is CASSTSGSRTDTQYF.

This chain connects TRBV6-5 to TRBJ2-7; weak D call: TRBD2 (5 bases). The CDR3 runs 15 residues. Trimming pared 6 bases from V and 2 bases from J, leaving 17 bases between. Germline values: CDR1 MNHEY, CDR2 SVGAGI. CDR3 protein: CASRGSGEPTYEQYF. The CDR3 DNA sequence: TGTGCCAGCAGGGGGAGTGGGGAACCTACCTACGAGCAGTACTTC.

CDR3 residues: CAAGGSTDTQYF. The CDR3 nucleotides are TGTGCCGCCGGGGGTAGCACAGATACGCAGTATTTT. The V call is TRBV12-3 or TRBV12-4, the J call TRBJ2-3; D possibly corresponds to TRBD2 (6 bases). V was shortened by 11 bases and J by 0 bases, with 9 bases between the two germline ends. The CDR3 length is 12 residues.

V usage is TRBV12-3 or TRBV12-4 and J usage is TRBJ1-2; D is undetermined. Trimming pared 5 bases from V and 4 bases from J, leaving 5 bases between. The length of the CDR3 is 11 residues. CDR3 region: CASSVSYGYTF. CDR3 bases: TGTGCCAGCAGTGTTAGCTATGGCTACACCTTC.

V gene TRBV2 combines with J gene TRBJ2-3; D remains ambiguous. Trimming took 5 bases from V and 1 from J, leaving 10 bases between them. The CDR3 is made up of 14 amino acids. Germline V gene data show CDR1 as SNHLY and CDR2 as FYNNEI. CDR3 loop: CASSSVQRTDTQYF. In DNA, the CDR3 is TGTGCCAGCAGTTCCGTACAGCGCACAGATACGCAGTATTTT.

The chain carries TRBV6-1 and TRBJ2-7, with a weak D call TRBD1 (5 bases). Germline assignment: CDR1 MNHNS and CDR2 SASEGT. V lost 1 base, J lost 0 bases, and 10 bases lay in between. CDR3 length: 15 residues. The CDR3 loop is CASSEDRRSSYEQYF. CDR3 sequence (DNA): TGTGCCAGCAGTGAAGACAGGCGAAGCTCCTACGAGCAGTACTTC.

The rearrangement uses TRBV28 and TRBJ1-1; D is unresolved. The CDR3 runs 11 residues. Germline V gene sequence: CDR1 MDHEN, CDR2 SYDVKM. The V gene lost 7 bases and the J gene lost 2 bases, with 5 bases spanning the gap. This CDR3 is CASKTNTEAFF. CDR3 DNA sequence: TGTGCCAGCAAGACAAACACTGAAGCTTTCTTT. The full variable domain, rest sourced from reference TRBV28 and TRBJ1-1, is DVKVTQSSRYLVKRTGEKVFLECVQDMDHENMFWYRQDPGLGLRLIYFSYDVKMKEKGDIPEGYSVSREKKERFSLILESASTNQTSMYLCASKTNTEAFFGQGTRLTVV.

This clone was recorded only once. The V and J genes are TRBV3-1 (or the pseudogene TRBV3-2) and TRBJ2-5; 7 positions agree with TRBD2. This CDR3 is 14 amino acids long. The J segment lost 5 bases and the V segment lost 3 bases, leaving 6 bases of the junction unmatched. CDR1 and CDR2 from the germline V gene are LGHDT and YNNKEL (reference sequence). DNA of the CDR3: TGTGCCAGCAGCCATAAGCGGGGTCGGGAGACCCAGTACTTC. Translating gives CASSHKRGRETQYF.

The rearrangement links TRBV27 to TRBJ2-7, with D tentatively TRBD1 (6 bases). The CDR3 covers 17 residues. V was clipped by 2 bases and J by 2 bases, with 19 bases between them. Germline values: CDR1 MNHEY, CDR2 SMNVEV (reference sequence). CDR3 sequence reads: CASSLGQKPKEPYEQYF. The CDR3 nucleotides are TGTGCCAGCAGTTTAGGACAGAAACCTAAAGAACCCTACGAGCAGTACTTC.

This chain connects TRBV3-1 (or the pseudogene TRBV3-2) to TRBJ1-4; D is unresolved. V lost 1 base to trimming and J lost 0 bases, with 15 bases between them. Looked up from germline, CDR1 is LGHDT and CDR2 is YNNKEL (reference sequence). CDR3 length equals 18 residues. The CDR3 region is CASSQVLSAVSTNEKLFF. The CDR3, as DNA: TGTGCCAGCAGCCAAGTCCTTTCCGCAGTATCAACTAATGAAAAACTGTTTTTT.

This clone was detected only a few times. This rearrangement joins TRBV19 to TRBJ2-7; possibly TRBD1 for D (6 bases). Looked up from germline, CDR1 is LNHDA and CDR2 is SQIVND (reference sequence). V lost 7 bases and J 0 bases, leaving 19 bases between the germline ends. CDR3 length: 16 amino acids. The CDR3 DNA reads TGTGCCAGTACCCCCAGTGGGGGCCAAGCCTCCTACGAGCAGTACTTC. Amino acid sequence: CASTPSGGQASYEQYF.

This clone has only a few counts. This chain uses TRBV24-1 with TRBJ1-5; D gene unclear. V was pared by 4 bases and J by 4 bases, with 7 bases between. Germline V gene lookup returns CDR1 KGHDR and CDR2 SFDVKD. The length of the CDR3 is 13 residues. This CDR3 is CATSDIDNQPQHF. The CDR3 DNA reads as TGTGCCACCAGTGACATAGATAATCAGCCCCAGCATTTT.

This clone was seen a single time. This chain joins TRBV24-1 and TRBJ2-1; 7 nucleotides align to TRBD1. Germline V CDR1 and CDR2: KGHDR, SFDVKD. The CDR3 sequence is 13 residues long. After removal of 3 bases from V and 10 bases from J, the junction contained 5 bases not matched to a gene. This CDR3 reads CATSDRTGGEQFF. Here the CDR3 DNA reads TGTGCCACCAGTGATCGGACAGGCGGGGAGCAGTTCTTC.

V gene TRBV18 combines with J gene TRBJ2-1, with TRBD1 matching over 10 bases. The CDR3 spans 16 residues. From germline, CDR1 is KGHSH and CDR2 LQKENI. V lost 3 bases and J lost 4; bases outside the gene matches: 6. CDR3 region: CASSPGGQGSYNEQFF. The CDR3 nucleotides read TGTGCCAGCTCACCGGGGGGACAGGGGAGTTACAATGAGCAGTTCTTC.

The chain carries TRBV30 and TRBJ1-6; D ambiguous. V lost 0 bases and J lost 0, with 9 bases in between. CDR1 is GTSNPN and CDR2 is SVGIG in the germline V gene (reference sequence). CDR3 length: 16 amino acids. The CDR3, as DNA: TGTGCCTGGAGTGTACCCGGGAGCTCCTATAATTCACCCCTCCACTTT. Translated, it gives CAWSVPGSSYNSPLHF.

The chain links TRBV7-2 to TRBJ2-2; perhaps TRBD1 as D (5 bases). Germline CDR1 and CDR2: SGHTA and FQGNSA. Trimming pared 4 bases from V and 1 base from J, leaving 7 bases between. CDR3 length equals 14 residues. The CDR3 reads CASSSTGNTGELFF. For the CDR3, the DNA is TGTGCCAGCAGCTCAACAGGGAACACCGGGGAGCTGTTTTTT.

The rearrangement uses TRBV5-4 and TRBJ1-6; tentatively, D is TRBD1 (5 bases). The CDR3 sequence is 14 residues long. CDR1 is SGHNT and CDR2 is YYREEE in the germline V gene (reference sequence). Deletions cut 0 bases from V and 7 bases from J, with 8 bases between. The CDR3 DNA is TGTGCCAGCAGCTTGGGGGGGGTCAATTCACCCCTCCACTTT. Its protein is CASSLGGVNSPLHF.

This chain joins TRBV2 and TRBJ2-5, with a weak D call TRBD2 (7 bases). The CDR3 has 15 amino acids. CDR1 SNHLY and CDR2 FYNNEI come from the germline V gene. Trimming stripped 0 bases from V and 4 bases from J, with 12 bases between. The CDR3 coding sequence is TGTGCCAGCAGTGAAGCGTGGGGGGGCGGAGAGACCCAGTACTTC. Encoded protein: CASSEAWGGGETQYF.

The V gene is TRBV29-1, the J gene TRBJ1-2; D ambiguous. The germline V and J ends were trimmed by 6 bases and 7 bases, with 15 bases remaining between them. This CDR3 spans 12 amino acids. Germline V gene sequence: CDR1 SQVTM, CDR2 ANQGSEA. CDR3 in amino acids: CSVVVGSGGYTF. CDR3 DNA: TGCAGCGTGGTGGTAGGATCGGGTGGCTACACCTTC.

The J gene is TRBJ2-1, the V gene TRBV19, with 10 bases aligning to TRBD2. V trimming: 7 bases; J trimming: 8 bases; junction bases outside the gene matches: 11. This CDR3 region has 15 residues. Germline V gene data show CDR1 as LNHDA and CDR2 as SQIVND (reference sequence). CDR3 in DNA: TGTGCCAGTACTAGCGGGAGAGGGGATATGCATGAGCAGTTCTTC. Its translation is CASTSGRGDMHEQFF.

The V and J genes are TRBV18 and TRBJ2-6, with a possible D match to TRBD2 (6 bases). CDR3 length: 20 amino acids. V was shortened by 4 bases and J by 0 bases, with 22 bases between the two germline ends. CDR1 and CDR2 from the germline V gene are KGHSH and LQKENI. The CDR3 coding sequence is TGTGCCAGCTCACAACTATCCCTACAAGGGACTTTCTCTGGGGCCAACGTCCTGACTTTC. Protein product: CASSQLSLQGTFSGANVLTF.